A single sample is the source of the 17 T cell receptor beta chains below, sequenced in a study of blood T cells in healthy people across ages. Using a J-beta primer mix together with a sample-barcoded 5' primer, a second PCR was run for roughly 6 to 12 cycles. TCRdb recomputed calls from the 5' RACE reads with MiXCR, one row per CDR3 protein. Of over 600,000 distinct CDR3 sequences listed, around 41% are singletons. Sequencing was carried out using blood. The receptor set was obtained from a man older than 75 in good health.

This clonotype was seen a few times. This rearrangement joins TRBV11-2 to TRBJ2-7; D perhaps matches TRBD2 (6 bases). The CDR3 contains 16 residues. Germline-derived CDR1 and CDR2 are SGHAT and FQNNGV. Trimming left V 4 bases short and J 1 base short, with 17 bases between. CDR3: CASSSVLVAVSYEQYF. CDR3 in DNA: TGTGCCAGCAGCTCGGTCTTAGTAGCGGTATCCTACGAGCAGTACTTC. The whole variable domain, remainder taken from reference TRBV11-2 and TRBJ2-7, is EAGVAQSPRYKIIEKRQSVAFWCNPISGHATLYWYQQILGQGPKLLIQFQNNGVVDDSQLPKDRFSAERLKGVDSTLKIQPAKLEDSAVYLCASSSVLVAVSYEQYFGPGTRLTVT.

The sample holds many counts of this clonotype. The V and J genes are TRBV6-5 and TRBJ2-7, with 7 nucleotides matching TRBD1. Per germline, CDR1 MNHEY and CDR2 SVGAGI. This CDR3 has 15 residues. The V and J ends lost 5 bases and 0 bases, in that order; junction bases with no gene match: 7. As DNA, the CDR3 is TGTGCCAGCAGTACCGCCAACAGGGGCTCCTACGAGCAGTACTTC. Its translation is CASSTANRGSYEQYF.

In the case of this clonotype: Compared with germline, one end of the junction differs, possibly owing to a read error. V and J are TRBV3-1 and TRBJ2-6; D possibly corresponds to TRBD1 (5 bases). This CDR3 contains 16 residues. Germline CDR1 and CDR2: LGHDT and YNNKEL (reference sequence). The CDR3 protein is CASSFQGEAGANLLTF. The DNA of the CDR3 is TGTGCCAGCAGCTTCCAAGGAGAGGCTGGGGCCAACCTCCTGACTTTC.

This clonotype was detected a few times. The CDR3 coding sequence is TGCAGTGCTAGGGGCCCTGCCGACGAGCAGTACTTC. This translates into CSARGPADEQYF. This chain connects TRBV20-1 to TRBJ2-7; D is unresolved. The ends were cut back, 3 bases at V and 5 bases at J, with 11 bases in the middle. The germline V gene encodes CDR1 DFQATT and CDR2 SNEGSKA (reference sequence). The length of the CDR3 is 12 residues.

This chain links TRBV5-4 with TRBJ2-3, with TRBD2 identical over 13 bases. Losses at the gene ends were 4 bases for V and 0 bases for J; bases not matched to a gene: 14. Germline loops: CDR1 SGHNT, CDR2 YYREEE (reference sequence). This CDR3 is built from 20 residues. CDR3 sequence (DNA): TGTGCCAGCAGCCCACGGACTAGCGGGGGACCGGGACCTAGCACAGATACGCAGTATTTT. Its translation: CASSPRTSGGPGPSTDTQYF.

This clonotype has more than one count but fewer than ten. CDR3 sequence reads: CASSQNEGSSYEQYF. CDR3 nucleotides: TGCGCCAGCAGCCAAAATGAAGGGAGCTCCTACGAGCAGTACTTC. The rearrangement uses TRBV4-1 and TRBJ2-7, with D maybe TRBD2 (5 bases). Per the germline V gene, CDR1 is MGHRA and CDR2 is YSYEKL. V lost 2 bases to trimming and J lost 0 bases, with 11 bases between them. This CDR3 has 15 amino acids.

This clonotype was detected only once. A much larger clonotype is one base distant, so this may be a read error. This chain uses TRBV9 with TRBJ2-2, with D uncertain. The CDR3 extends over 12 amino acids. In germline, CDR1 is SGDLS, CDR2 YYNGEE. V gave up 0 bases and J gave up 6 bases, with 3 bases separating them. DNA of the CDR3: TGTGCCAGCAGCGTAGATCCCGGGGAGCTGTTTTTT. This encodes CASSVDPGELFF.

The chain uses TRBV7-9 and TRBJ2-7; 7 positions agree with TRBD2. Germline CDR1 SEHNR, CDR2 FQNEAQ (reference sequence). This CDR3 is built from 15 residues. V dropped 4 bases and J dropped 2; count of bases not matched to a gene: 8. CDR3 loop: CASSSPAAGAYEQYF. In DNA, the CDR3 is TGTGCCAGCAGCTCCCCGGCTGCGGGAGCCTACGAGCAGTACTTC.

This clonotype was seen ten or more times. The chain employs TRBV11-2 and TRBJ2-1; possibly TRBD1 for D (6 bases). This CDR3 has 18 amino acids. V lost 5 bases and J 2 bases, leaving 22 bases between the germline ends. Germline CDR1 and CDR2: SGHAT and FQNNGV. The CDR3 DNA sequence: TGTGCCAGCAGCCCTTGGGGTAGGGGGAGTACGACCTACAATGAGCAGTTCTTC. Its protein product is CASSPWGRGSTTYNEQFF.

This sequence joins TRBV29-1 and TRBJ2-5; 8 nucleotides line up with TRBD2. The CDR3 consists of 16 residues. Germline CDR1 and CDR2: SQVTM and ANQGSEA. V shed 0 bases, J shed 7 bases, and the junction held 13 bases outside the gene matches. CDR3 residues: CSVEDPGGARDGTQYF. The CDR3, as DNA: TGCAGCGTTGAAGATCCCGGGGGGGCCCGTGATGGGACCCAGTACTTC.

The rearrangement links TRBV5-6 to TRBJ2-5, with D tentatively TRBD1 (5 bases). The germline gives CDR1 SGHDT, CDR2 YYEEEE. The CDR3 length is 14 residues. The V end was cut by 0 bases, the J end by 4 bases, with 10 bases between. CDR3 sequence reads: CASSLVARGETQYF. As DNA, the CDR3 is TGTGCCAGCAGCTTGGTGGCTAGGGGAGAGACCCAGTACTTC.

There are a few counts of this clonotype. The chain carries TRBV7-2 and TRBJ2-4, with TRBD2 matching over 10 bases. V shed 5 bases, J shed 9 bases, and the junction held 13 bases outside the gene matches. Germline V CDR1 and CDR2: SGHTA, FQGNSA. This CDR3 spans 16 amino acids. The CDR3 DNA reads as TGTGCCAGCAGCCACCCCGGTGAACTAGCGGGGCGCATTCAGTACTTC. Translated: CASSHPGELAGRIQYF.

The chain carries TRBV11-2 and TRBJ2-4; TRBD2 matches at 9 bases. The J call could be wrong; TRBJ2-7 is a better fit for the DNA end. The CDR3 contains 14 residues. CDR1 SGHAT and CDR2 FQNNGV come from the germline V gene. In DNA, the CDR3 is TGTGCCAGCAGTTTTAGCGGGAGATTGGACGAGCAGTACTTC. Translation gives CASSFSGRLDEQYF.

As to this clonotype: It may be a read error: a sequence one base away is much more abundant. The chain employs TRBV30 and TRBJ2-3; TRBD2 matches 7 bases. The CDR3 is made up of 13 amino acids. Germline CDR1 GTSNPN, CDR2 SVGIG (reference sequence). The CDR3 spells CAWSRREGDTRYF. The CDR3 DNA reads TGTGCCTGGAGTAGGAGGGAGGGCGATACGCGGTATTTT.

This clonotype occurred a few times. The V and J genes are TRBV28 and TRBJ2-3; D unclear. Germline V CDR1 and CDR2: MDHEN, SYDVKM. The CDR3 contains 15 residues. Trimming pared 7 bases from V and 3 bases from J, leaving 17 bases between. The CDR3 sequence is CASTFRLGATDTQYF. The CDR3 coding sequence is TGTGCCAGCACCTTCCGGCTAGGCGCAACAGATACGCAGTATTTT.

This clonotype has a handful of counts. The rearrangement links TRBV20-1 to TRBJ2-1; the D gene is possibly TRBD1 (5 bases). This CDR3 region has 15 residues. CDR1 DFQATT and CDR2 SNEGSKA come from the germline V gene (reference sequence). Trimming left V 3 bases short and J 0 bases short, with 12 bases between. The CDR3 spells CSASVRESSYNEQFF. CDR3 nucleotides: TGCAGTGCTAGCGTCAGGGAAAGCTCCTACAATGAGCAGTTCTTC.

This clonotype was seen once. A much larger clone differs by one base, so this may be a read error. V is TRBV27 and J is TRBJ2-1; 13 positions match TRBD2. The CDR3 is made up of 13 amino acids. The V gene's germline CDR1 is MNHEY and CDR2 SMNVEV (reference sequence). The chain's CDR3 is CVSSPGLAGVWFF. CDR3 DNA sequence: TGTGTCAGCAGTCCAGGACTAGCGGGAGTCTGGTTCTTC.